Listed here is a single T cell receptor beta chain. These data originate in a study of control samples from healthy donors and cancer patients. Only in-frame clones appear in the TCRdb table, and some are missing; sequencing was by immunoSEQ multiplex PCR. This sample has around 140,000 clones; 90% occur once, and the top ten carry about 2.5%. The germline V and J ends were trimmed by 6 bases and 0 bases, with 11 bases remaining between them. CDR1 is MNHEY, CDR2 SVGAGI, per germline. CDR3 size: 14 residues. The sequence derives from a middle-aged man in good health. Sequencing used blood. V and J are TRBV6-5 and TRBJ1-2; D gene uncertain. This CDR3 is CASSPTDTNYGYTF. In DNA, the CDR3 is TGTGCCAGCAGCCCAACAGATACTAACTATGGCTACACCTTC.